A selection of T cell receptor beta chains follows, all from one sample in a study of early T cells in non-severe SARS-CoV-2 infection. TCRdb re-analysed the 5' RACE reads in MiXCR, keeping a single row per CDR3 protein. In the table there are some 110,000 distinct CDR3 sequences, about 15% of which are singletons. The sample taken for sequencing was whole blood. The receptors come from an adult who was a healthcare worker with PCR-confirmed SARS-CoV-2 infection or an uninfected control (not recorded which). CDR3s include the opening cysteine and the closing phenylalanine or tryptophan. Fields, in order: V gene, clone size, J gene, D gene, CDR3 protein, CDR3 DNA. D genes are given only for firm matches. Clone size is shown for a subset of rows, as once, few, many or a class of expanded clone.

v_gene: TRBV7-9
abundance: .
j_gene: TRBJ2-5
d_gene: TRBD1
CDR3aa: CASTRQGGQETQYF
CDR3nt: TGTGCCAGCACCAGACAGGGTGGGCAAGAGACCCAGTACTTC

v_gene: TRBV2
abundance: .
j_gene: TRBJ1-2
d_gene: .
CDR3aa: CASTLEGTYGYTF
CDR3nt: TGTGCCAGCACTCTGGAGGGGACCTATGGCTACACCTTC

v_gene: TRBV12-3/TRBV12-4
abundance: .
j_gene: TRBJ1-1
d_gene: .
CDR3aa: CASSLTGLPNAFF
CDR3nt: TGTGCCAGCAGTTTGACGGGCCTACCCAATGCTTTCTTT

v_gene: TRBV12-3/TRBV12-4
abundance: .
j_gene: TRBJ1-2
d_gene: .
CDR3aa: CASSLRRQVYGYTF
CDR3nt: TGTGCCAGCAGTTTGCGTCGACAGGTCTATGGCTACACCTTC

v_gene: TRBV12-3/TRBV12-4
abundance: .
j_gene: TRBJ1-5
d_gene: .
CDR3aa: CASSFADIANQPQHF
CDR3nt: TGTGCCAGCAGTTTCGCCGACATCGCGAATCAGCCCCAGCATTTT

v_gene: TRBV5-1
abundance: few
j_gene: TRBJ2-3
d_gene: .
CDR3aa: CASSLNGQLDTQYF
CDR3nt: TGCGCCAGCAGCTTGAACGGACAGTTGGATACGCAGTATTTT

v_gene: TRBV5-1
abundance: few
j_gene: TRBJ1-4
d_gene: .
CDR3aa: CASSFGATNEKLFF
CDR3nt: TGCGCCAGCAGCTTCGGTGCAACTAATGAAAAACTGTTTTTT

v_gene: TRBV3-1
abundance: .
j_gene: TRBJ1-1
d_gene: .
CDR3aa: CASSLGINTEAFF
CDR3nt: TGTGCCAGCAGCCTAGGGATTAACACTGAAGCTTTCTTT

v_gene: TRBV7-8
abundance: .
j_gene: TRBJ2-5
d_gene: .
CDR3aa: CASSPTLGTQYF
CDR3nt: TGTGCCAGCAGCCCCACACTCGGGACCCAGTACTTC

v_gene: TRBV10-2
abundance: .
j_gene: TRBJ2-5
d_gene: TRBD2
CDR3aa: CASSETSGAETQYF
CDR3nt: TGCGCCAGCAGTGAGACTAGCGGGGCGGAGACCCAGTACTTC

v_gene: TRBV29-1
abundance: .
j_gene: TRBJ1-6
d_gene: TRBD1
CDR3aa: CSVRSGGDLNSPLHF
CDR3nt: TGCAGCGTTCGGTCAGGGGGCGACTTAAATTCACCCCTCCACTTT

v_gene: TRBV4-1
abundance: few
j_gene: TRBJ1-5
d_gene: .
CDR3aa: CASSHPNRDGQPQHF
CDR3nt: TGCGCCAGCAGCCACCCTAATAGAGACGGTCAGCCCCAGCATTTT

v_gene: TRBV9
abundance: few
j_gene: TRBJ2-7
d_gene: TRBD2
CDR3aa: CASSSIERGGDNNEQYF
CDR3nt: TGTGCCAGCAGCTCAATTGAGCGGGGGGGCGATAACAACGAGCAGTACTTC

v_gene: TRBV29-1
abundance: few
j_gene: TRBJ1-1
d_gene: .
CDR3aa: CSVGDNTEAFF
CDR3nt: TGCAGCGTTGGGGATAACACTGAAGCTTTCTTT

v_gene: TRBV20-1
abundance: few
j_gene: TRBJ2-3
d_gene: .
CDR3aa: CSARVPRRGVSTDTQYF
CDR3nt: TGCAGTGCTAGAGTCCCTCGGCGGGGCGTCAGCACAGATACGCAGTATTTT

v_gene: TRBV5-1
abundance: many
j_gene: TRBJ1-1
d_gene: .
CDR3aa: CASSPEAGRNTEAFF
CDR3nt: TGCGCCAGCAGCCCGGAGGCGGGCAGGAACACTGAAGCTTTCTTT

v_gene: TRBV20-1
abundance: many
j_gene: TRBJ1-2
d_gene: .
CDR3aa: CSAGGLSDYTF
CDR3nt: TGCAGTGCTGGGGGGCTGTCTGACTACACCTTC

v_gene: TRBV30
abundance: .
j_gene: TRBJ2-6
d_gene: .
CDR3aa: CAWSVSHTGANVLTF
CDR3nt: TGTGCCTGGAGTGTGAGTCATACTGGGGCCAACGTCCTGACTTTC

v_gene: TRBV18
abundance: few
j_gene: TRBJ2-2
d_gene: .
CDR3aa: CASSDGSNTGELFF
CDR3nt: TGTGCCAGCTCGGACGGCTCGAACACCGGGGAGCTGTTTTTT

v_gene: TRBV20-1
abundance: .
j_gene: TRBJ2-6
d_gene: .
CDR3aa: CSAEDSLGPGANVLTF
CDR3nt: TGCAGTGCTGAAGACAGTCTTGGCCCTGGGGCCAACGTCCTGACTTTC

v_gene: TRBV4-1
abundance: few
j_gene: TRBJ1-5
d_gene: .
CDR3aa: CASSQEPVNQPQHF
CDR3nt: TGCGCCAGCAGCCAAGAGCCGGTCAATCAGCCCCAGCATTTT

v_gene: TRBV15
abundance: few
j_gene: TRBJ2-3
d_gene: .
CDR3aa: CATSRDFDTQYF
CDR3nt: TGTGCCACCAGCAGAGATTTCGATACGCAGTATTTT

v_gene: TRBV20-1
abundance: .
j_gene: TRBJ2-1
d_gene: .
CDR3aa: CSARLGSSLYNEQFF
CDR3nt: TGCAGTGCTAGATTGGGCAGTTCCCTCTACAATGAGCAGTTCTTC

v_gene: TRBV5-1
abundance: few
j_gene: TRBJ1-6
d_gene: TRBD1
CDR3aa: CASSTGTGGYSPLHF
CDR3nt: TGCGCCAGCAGCACCGGGACAGGGGGCTATTCACCCCTCCACTTT

v_gene: TRBV19
abundance: many
j_gene: TRBJ1-5
d_gene: .
CDR3aa: CASSILWGNQPQHF
CDR3nt: TGTGCCAGTAGTATACTGTGGGGCAATCAGCCCCAGCATTTT